The rows below give T cell receptor beta chains drawn from one sample of a study of T cells after yellow fever vaccination. A single record per CDR3 protein comes from TCRdb applying MiXCR to the 5' RACE reads. The profile covers about 350,000 distinct CDR3 sequences, with over 4% appearing a single time and roughly 24% taken by the ten largest. The sequences come from PBMCs, collected 5 days after the yellow fever booster vaccination. All receptors come from a man aged 18 to 30 who received the YFV17D yellow fever vaccine. CDR3s include the opening cysteine and the closing phenylalanine or tryptophan. D genes are given only for firm matches. Size tells how often a clone was seen (once, few, many) or the class of an expanded clone, and some rows leave it out.

d_gene | j_gene | abundance | v_gene | CDR3aa | CDR3nt
TRBD1 | TRBJ1-2 | many | TRBV9 | CASSVDPTGVDGYTF | TGTGCCAGCAGCGTAGACCCGACAGGGGTTGATGGCTACACCTTC
- | TRBJ2-3 | - | TRBV6-5 | CASSYSPRNTQYF | TGTGCCAGCAGTTACTCTCCGAGGAATACGCAGTATTTT
- | TRBJ1-5 | - | TRBV12-3/TRBV12-4 | CASSPDRRRQPQHF | TGTGCCAGCAGTCCCGACAGGAGGAGGCAGCCCCAGCATTTT
- | TRBJ1-1 | many | TRBV19 | CATAHNSGGTEAFF | TGTGCCACGGCCCACAATTCCGGGGGGACTGAAGCTTTCTTT
- | TRBJ2-3 | many | TRBV20-1 | CSARKAGLTDTQYF | TGCAGTGCTAGAAAGGCTGGACTAACAGATACGCAGTATTTT
- | TRBJ1-4 | few | TRBV6-6 | CASSYLGGSNEKLFF | TGTGCCAGCAGTTACCTGGGGGGGTCTAATGAAAAACTGTTTTTT
TRBD2 | TRBJ2-3 | many | TRBV20-1 | CSASKFGTSGDGTDTQYF | TGCAGTGCTAGCAAATTCGGGACTAGCGGGGATGGCACAGATACGCAGTATTTT
- | TRBJ1-5 | few | TRBV28 | CASRTGRNQPQHF | TGTGCCAGCAGAACAGGGCGCAATCAGCCCCAGCATTTT
- | TRBJ2-7 | - | TRBV10-3 | CAISEGGTTQGEQYF | TGTGCCATCAGTGAGGGGGGGACAACCCAGGGAGAGCAGTACTTC
- | TRBJ1-2 | - | TRBV11-1 | CASSLENRRYTF | TGTGCCAGCAGCTTAGAGAACAGACGCTACACCTTC
- | TRBJ2-7 | few | TRBV20-1 | CSARDRTTYYEQYF | TGCAGTGCTAGAGATAGGACTACTTACTACGAGCAGTACTTC
- | TRBJ1-3 | - | TRBV20-1 | CSARGTSGGGNTIYF | TGCAGTGCTAGAGGGACCTCCGGGGGAGGAAACACCATATATTTT
- | TRBJ2-5 | few | TRBV19 | CASSVAGRLETQYF | TGTGCCAGTAGTGTCGCGGGGCGTTTAGAGACCCAGTACTTC
- | TRBJ2-1 | many | TRBV5-1 | CASSFEGPLGNEQFF | TGCGCCAGCAGCTTTGAGGGCCCCCTGGGAAATGAGCAGTTCTTC
- | TRBJ2-4 | few | TRBV5-1 | CASSVSLAGKNIQYF | TGCGCCAGCAGCGTTTCACTGGCGGGGAAAAACATTCAGTACTTC
- | TRBJ2-5 | few | TRBV7-9 | CASSARLGASQGTQYF | TGTGCCAGCAGCGCGAGATTAGGAGCCTCTCAAGGGACCCAGTACTTC
- | TRBJ1-6 | few | TRBV19 | CASTYGVDSPLHF | TGTGCCAGCACTTACGGGGTTGATTCACCCCTCCACTTT
- | TRBJ2-1 | many | TRBV27 | CASSLTETNEQFF | TGTGCCAGCAGTCTTACAGAGACCAATGAGCAGTTCTTC
- | TRBJ1-2 | - | TRBV5-5 | CASSLDLGSNYGYTF | TGTGCCAGCAGCTTGGATCTCGGATCTAACTATGGCTACACCTTC
- | TRBJ1-5 | many | TRBV4-2 | CASSQEWGGQPQHF | TGTGCCAGCAGCCAAGAGTGGGGCGGCCAGCCCCAGCATTTT
TRBD2 | TRBJ2-5 | - | TRBV20-1 | CSALRSGGNRRETQYF | TGCAGTGCCTTAAGGAGCGGGGGTAATCGGCGAGAGACCCAGTACTTC
- | TRBJ2-3 | many | TRBV5-1 | CASSSQTDRADTQYF | TGCGCCAGCAGCTCCCAAACGGACAGAGCCGATACGCAGTATTTT
TRBD2 | TRBJ2-5 | many | TRBV14 | CASSQTSGAMWETQYF | TGTGCCAGCAGCCAAACTAGCGGGGCGATGTGGGAGACCCAGTACTTC
- | TRBJ1-2 | many | TRBV7-2 | CASSPDTNYGYTF | TGTGCCAGCAGCCCAGACACGAACTATGGCTACACCTTC
- | TRBJ1-1 | few | TRBV3-1 | CASSQAAAWGAFF | TGTGCCAGCAGCCAAGCGGCAGCCTGGGGGGCTTTCTTT
TRBD2 | TRBJ2-1 | few | TRBV24-1 | CATSDRPGTSGGFVIYNEQFF | TGTGCCACCAGTGATCGTCCCGGGACTAGCGGGGGTTTCGTTATCTACAATGAGCAGTTCTTC
- | TRBJ1-6 | - | TRBV7-9 | CASSGTASNSPLHF | TGTGCCAGCAGCGGGACGGCGTCGAATTCACCCCTCCACTTT
- | TRBJ2-5 | - | TRBV5-1 | CASSLRLSTQYF | TGCGCCAGCAGCCTTCGATTGTCGACCCAGTACTTC
TRBD1 | TRBJ2-3 | many | TRBV12-3/TRBV12-4 | CASSPQGVSTDTQYF | TGTGCCAGCAGTCCCCAGGGGGTTAGCACAGATACGCAGTATTTT
TRBD1 | TRBJ2-3 | many | TRBV5-8 | CASRTDRGVYTDTQYF | TGTGCCAGCAGGACCGACAGGGGAGTCTACACAGATACGCAGTATTTT
TRBD1 | TRBJ1-2 | few | TRBV7-9 | CASSLALGTDNDYGYTF | TGTGCCAGCAGCTTAGCGCTTGGGACAGACAATGACTATGGCTACACCTTC
- | TRBJ1-2 | few | TRBV5-1 | CASSPDTVNYGYTF | TGCGCCAGCAGCCCCGACACCGTTAACTATGGCTACACCTTC
- | TRBJ1-6 | few | TRBV20-1 | CSAALTGNNSPLHF | TGCAGTGCTGCCCTGACAGGCAATAATTCACCCCTCCACTTT
TRBD1 | TRBJ2-7 | few | TRBV5-4 | CASSTMVGTASSYEQYF | TGTGCCAGCAGCACCATGGTGGGGACAGCGAGCTCCTACGAGCAGTACTTC